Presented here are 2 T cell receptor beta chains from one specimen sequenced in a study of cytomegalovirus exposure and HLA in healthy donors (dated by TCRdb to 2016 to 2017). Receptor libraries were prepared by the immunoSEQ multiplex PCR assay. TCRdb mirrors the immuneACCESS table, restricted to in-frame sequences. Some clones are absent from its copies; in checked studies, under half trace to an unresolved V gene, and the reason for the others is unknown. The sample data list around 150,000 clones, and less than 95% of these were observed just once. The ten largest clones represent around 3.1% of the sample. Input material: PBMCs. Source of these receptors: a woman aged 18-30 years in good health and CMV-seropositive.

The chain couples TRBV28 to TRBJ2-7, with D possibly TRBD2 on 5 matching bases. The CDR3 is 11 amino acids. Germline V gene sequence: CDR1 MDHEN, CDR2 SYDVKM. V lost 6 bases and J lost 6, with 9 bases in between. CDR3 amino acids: CASSRGGEQYF. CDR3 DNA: TGTGCCAGCAGCCGGGGTGGCGAGCAGTACTTC. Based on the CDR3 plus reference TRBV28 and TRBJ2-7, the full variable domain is DVKVTQSSRYLVKRTGEKVFLECVQDMDHENMFWYRQDPGLGLRLIYFSYDVKMKEKGDIPEGYSVSREKKERFSLILESASTNQTSMYLCASSRGGEQYFGPGTRLTVT.

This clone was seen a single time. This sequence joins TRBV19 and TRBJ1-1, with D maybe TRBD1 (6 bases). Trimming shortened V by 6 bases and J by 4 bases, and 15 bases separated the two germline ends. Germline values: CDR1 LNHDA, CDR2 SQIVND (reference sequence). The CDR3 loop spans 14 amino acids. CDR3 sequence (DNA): TGTGCCAGTAGCCGGGGGGCAGGCTCCACTGAAGCTTTCTTT. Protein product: CASSRGAGSTEAFF.